Detailed here is one T cell receptor (beta chain). Assay used: immunoSEQ multiplex PCR; TCRdb lists only in-frame clones, some missing. The table lists around 60,000 clones, about three quarters of them singletons. The data were obtained in a study of blood T cell repertoires in COVID-19. Germline V lookup: CDR1 GTSNPN, CDR2 SVGIG (reference sequence). The CDR3 length is 16 residues. The junction had 11 bases not matched to a gene; V was cut back by 3 bases and J by 6 bases. V is TRBV30 and J is TRBJ2-5, with TRBD2 matching over 12 bases. This receptor was obtained from a young man with COVID-19, enrolled during active disease. The sample taken for sequencing was peripheral blood. The CDR3 region is CAWSSDLAGGHKTQYF. CDR3 in DNA: TGTGCCTGGAGCTCGGATCTAGCGGGGGGGCATAAGACCCAGTACTTC.